This T cell receptor (beta chain) emerged from a study of OX40 agonist ivuxolimab in advanced cancers. Germline V gene lookup returns CDR1 SQVTM and CDR2 ANQGSEA. Between the trimmed V and J ends, which lost 7 bases and 11 bases, there was a span of 20 bases. This CDR3 region has 12 residues. Only in-frame clones appear in the TCRdb table, and some are missing; sequencing was by immunoSEQ multiplex PCR. The sample yields about 79,000 clones, 80% to 95% seen once. The chain is built from TRBV29-1 and TRBJ1-2, with a weak D call TRBD1 (5 bases). The starting material was CD4+ or CD8+ T cells sorted from blood, obtained in a trial of the OX40 agonist ivuxolimab. The TCR was taken from an adult with an advanced solid tumor such as melanoma, head and neck, liver or kidney cancer. In nucleotides, the CDR3 is TGCAGCGCCTTAATGCCGGCTCCAGGGTACACCTTC. It is translated as CSALMPAPGYTF.